Listed here are 16 T cell receptor beta chains from one sample, sequenced in a study of T cell repertoires in cytomegalovirus infection (dated by TCRdb to the late 2010s). Data came from an Illumina HiSeq 1500. In TCRdb, the public reads were trimmed at Q25 with fastp and aligned with MiXCR, with productive beta chains retained. All rows with the same CDR3 protein become a single entry with the most common DNA and genes. Here the sample has about 260,000 distinct CDR3 sequences; roughly 13% occur a single time. Together, the top ten hold around 8.1% of the sample. The sequenced sample was PBMCs. Every receptor here comes from a human donor in good health (CMV status not recorded). Some clones in this sample may be carry-over from other donors' samples.

This clonotype was counted only a few times. V and J are TRBV5-4 and TRBJ2-3, with D tentatively TRBD1 or TRBD2 (5 bases each). The CDR3 length is 15 residues. In germline, CDR1 is SGHNT, CDR2 YYREEE (reference sequence). V lost 0 bases and J lost 2, with 10 bases in between. The CDR3 DNA reads as TGTGCCAGCAGCTTGGAAGGGACGAACACAGATACGCAGTATTTT. Its translation: CASSLEGTNTDTQYF. Together with reference TRBV5-4 and TRBJ2-3, the CDR3 gives the full variable domain: ETGVTQSPTHLIKTRGQQVTLRCSSQSGHNTVSWYQQALGQGPQFIFQYYREEENGRGNFPPRFSGLQFPNYSSELNVNALELDDSALYLCASSLEGTNTDTQYFGPGTRLTVL.

This clonotype was counted many times. The chain uses TRBV6-4 and TRBJ1-1; possibly TRBD1 for D (5 bases). V shed 6 bases and J shed 0 bases, with 14 bases lying between them. Germline V gives CDR1 MRHNA, CDR2 SNTAGT. The CDR3 spans 15 residues. The CDR3 nucleotides are TGTGCCAGCAGCCCCGGGACGGACCTGAACACTGAAGCTTTCTTT. This sequence encodes CASSPGTDLNTEAFF.

The chain carries TRBV5-1 and TRBJ2-1; D gene ambiguous. CDR1 SGHRS and CDR2 YFSETQ come from the germline V gene. The length of the CDR3 is 14 residues. V lost 4 bases, J lost 0 bases, and 8 bases lay in between. The CDR3 nucleotides are TGCGCCAGCAGCCCGACGGTCTCCTACAATGAGCAGTTCTTC. This translates into CASSPTVSYNEQFF.

This clonotype was counted ten times or more. The chain links TRBV7-9 to TRBJ2-7; D is undetermined. Germline V gene lookup returns CDR1 SEHNR and CDR2 FQNEAQ (reference sequence). This CDR3 spans 15 amino acids. Trimming stripped 4 bases from V and 5 bases from J, with 18 bases between. CDR3 nucleotides: TGTGCCAGCAGCTCCCCCCGGGCTTTGGTCCACGAGCAGTACTTC. It translates to CASSSPRALVHEQYF.

In this sample, this clonotype turned up many times. The chain joins TRBV7-2 to TRBJ2-7; 8 nucleotides match TRBD2. Unmatched junction bases numbered 16, after V lost 5 bases and J lost 4 bases. Germline V gene data show CDR1 as SGHTA and CDR2 as FQGNSA. The CDR3 is made up of 17 amino acids. CDR3 DNA sequence: TGTGCCAGCAGCCCCTCCCCGCGCGGGGGGCGCCCGTACGAGCAGTACTTC. It translates to CASSPSPRGGRPYEQYF.

The gene calls are TRBV10-3 and TRBJ2-1; D might be TRBD1 (7 bases). V lost 0 bases, J lost 6 bases, and 9 bases lay in between. This CDR3 is built from 14 residues. Germline V gene sequence: CDR1 ENHRY, CDR2 SYGVKD. This chain's CDR3 is CAISESRDSNEQFF. In nucleotides, the CDR3 is TGTGCCATCAGTGAGTCGCGGGACAGCAATGAGCAGTTCTTC.

This clonotype showed up many times. DNA for the CDR3: TGCAGTGCTACAGGGACAGTGAACACTGAAGCTTTCTTT. It translates to CSATGTVNTEAFF. This chain joins TRBV20-1 and TRBJ1-1, with 7 bases lining up with TRBD1. This CDR3 contains 13 residues. The germline V gene has CDR1 DFQATT and CDR2 SNEGSKA (reference sequence). V trimming: 4 bases; J trimming: 0 bases; junction bases outside the gene matches: 2.

This clonotype was seen repeatedly, ten times or more. As DNA, the CDR3 is TGTGCCAGCAGTTATTCGGGGACCACTGAAGCTTTCTTT. It yields the protein CASSYSGTTEAFF. V and J are TRBV6-2 or TRBV6-3 and TRBJ1-1; D is perhaps TRBD1 (5 bases). The CDR3 consists of 13 residues. Looked up from germline, CDR1 is MNHEY and CDR2 is SVGEGT. V was shortened by 3 bases and J by 4 bases, with 9 bases between the two germline ends.

The table lists this clonotype with many counts. Here the CDR3 reads CASSFGGVQETQYF. The CDR3 DNA follows: TGTGCCAGCAGCTTTGGGGGTGTACAAGAGACCCAGTACTTC. The chain employs TRBV7-9 and TRBJ2-5; perhaps D is TRBD1 or TRBD2 (5 bases each). Germline lookup yields CDR1 SEHNR and CDR2 FQNEAQ (reference sequence). Trimming removed 3 bases from V and 2 bases from J, with 10 bases in between. CDR3 size: 14 residues.

This clonotype showed up many times. The CDR3 DNA is TGTGCCAGCTCACCAATGCTCAATGAGCAGTTCTTC. It translates to CASSPMLNEQFF. The chain joins TRBV18 to TRBJ2-1; no clear D. Germline loops: CDR1 KGHSH, CDR2 LQKENI. With 2 bases removed from V and 6 bases from J, the gap between germline ends came to 5 bases. The CDR3 covers 12 residues.

This clonotype was detected many times. The chain carries TRBV10-3 and TRBJ2-3, with no clear D. V shed 10 bases and J shed 0 bases, with 14 bases lying between them. The germline gives CDR1 ENHRY, CDR2 SYGVKD. CDR3 size: 14 residues. The CDR3: CATLRTSSTDTQYF. The CDR3 DNA is TGTGCCACGCTGAGAACTTCTAGCACAGATACGCAGTATTTT.

Turning to this clonotype: A read error may explain this, as a much larger clone is one base away. The chain links TRBV6-5 to TRBJ2-1; D gene unclear. This CDR3 spans 11 amino acids. Germline-derived CDR1 and CDR2 are MNHEY and SVGAGI. Deletions cut 6 bases from V and 2 bases from J, with 2 bases between. The chain's CDR3 is CASRTYNEQFF. The CDR3 DNA follows: TGTGCCAGCAGGACCTACAATGAGCAGTTCTTC.

The chain uses TRBV20-1 and TRBJ2-5; D is perhaps TRBD1 (9 bases). Germline V CDR1 and CDR2: DFQATT, SNEGSKA (reference sequence). Trimming shortened V by 4 bases and J by 5 bases, and 20 bases separated the two germline ends. The CDR3 is 15 amino acids. Here the CDR3 reads CSATRVSGTGETQYF. CDR3 coding DNA: TGCAGTGCTACCCGCGTTAGCGGGACAGGGGAGACCCAGTACTTC.

This clonotype was observed many times. The rearrangement uses TRBV7-6 and TRBJ2-3; 8 bases map to TRBD1. The CDR3 contains 14 residues. The trim removed 4 bases at V and 2 bases at J, leaving 2 bases unmatched. Germline V gene sequence: CDR1 SGHVS, CDR2 FNYEAQ. As DNA, the CDR3 is TGTGCCAGCAGCTCGGGACAGGCCACAGATACGCAGTATTTT. It yields the protein CASSSGQATDTQYF.

This clonotype was observed many times. The V call is TRBV12-5, the J call TRBJ2-1; D gene unclear. Deletions cut 1 base from V and 8 bases from J, with 3 bases between. Germline CDR1 LGHNT, CDR2 FRNRAP. This CDR3 has 11 residues. CDR3 sequence (DNA): TGTGCTAGTGGTTTGGGGGATGAGCAGTTCTTC. Amino acid sequence: CASGLGDEQFF.

This clonotype appeared a few times. The rearrangement links TRBV11-1 to TRBJ1-5; D uncertain. Trimming removed 1 base from V and 4 bases from J, with 5 bases in between. Germline assignment: CDR1 SGHAT and CDR2 FQDESV (reference sequence). The CDR3 spans 13 residues. CDR3 DNA sequence: TGTGCCAGCAGCTTAGGTGAAAATCAGCCCCAGCATTTT. Residues: CASSLGENQPQHF.